This entry is about one T cell receptor beta chain. The sample belongs to a study of T cell changes during pregnancy in multiple sclerosis. Trimming pared 7 bases from V and 3 bases from J, leaving 11 bases between. Germline CDR1 WNHNN, CDR2 SYGVQD (reference sequence). CDR3 length equals 13 residues. TCRdb keeps only in-frame clones here, not all; method: immunoSEQ multiplex PCR. The sample lists some 80,000 clones; roughly 95% were seen once. The sequencing used peripheral blood, collected in the second trimester of pregnancy. The clonotype was recovered from a female donor with multiple sclerosis, enrolled in a pregnancy study. The chain links TRBV10-1 to TRBJ2-3; a weak D match, TRBD2 (5 bases). The DNA for the CDR3 is TGCGCCAGCACGGAGGAGCGGACAGATACGCAGTATTTT. Residues: CASTEERTDTQYF.